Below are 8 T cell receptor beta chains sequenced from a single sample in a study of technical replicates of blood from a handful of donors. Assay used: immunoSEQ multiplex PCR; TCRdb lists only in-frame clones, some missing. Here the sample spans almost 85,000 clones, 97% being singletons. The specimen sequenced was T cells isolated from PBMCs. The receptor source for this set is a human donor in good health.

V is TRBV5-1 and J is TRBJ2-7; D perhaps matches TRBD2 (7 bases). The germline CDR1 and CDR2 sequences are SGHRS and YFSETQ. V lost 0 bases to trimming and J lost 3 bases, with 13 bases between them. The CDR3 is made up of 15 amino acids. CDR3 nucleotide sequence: TGCGCCAGCAGCTTGGTGGTGGGAGGGGGCTACGAGCAGTACTTC. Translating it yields CASSLVVGGGYEQYF.

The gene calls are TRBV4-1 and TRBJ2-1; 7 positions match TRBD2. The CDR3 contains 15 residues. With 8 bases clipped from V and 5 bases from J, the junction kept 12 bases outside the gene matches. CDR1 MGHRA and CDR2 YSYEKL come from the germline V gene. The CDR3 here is CASAPLTGGNNEQFF. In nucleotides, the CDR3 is TGCGCCAGCGCCCCCCTAACGGGAGGCAACAATGAGCAGTTCTTC.

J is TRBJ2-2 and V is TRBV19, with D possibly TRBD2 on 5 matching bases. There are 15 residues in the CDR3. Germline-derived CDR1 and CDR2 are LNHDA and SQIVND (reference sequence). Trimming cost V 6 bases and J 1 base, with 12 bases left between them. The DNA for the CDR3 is TGTGCCAGTAGACTTGGCGGACTGAACACCGGGGAGCTGTTTTTT. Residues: CASRLGGLNTGELFF.

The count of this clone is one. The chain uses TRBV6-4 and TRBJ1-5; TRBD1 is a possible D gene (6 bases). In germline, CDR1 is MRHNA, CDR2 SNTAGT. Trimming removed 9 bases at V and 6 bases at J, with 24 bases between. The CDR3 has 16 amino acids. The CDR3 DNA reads TGTGCCAGTCAAACCTCGGGACGCAGGGGTAGTCAGCCCCAGCATTTT. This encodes CASQTSGRRGSQPQHF.

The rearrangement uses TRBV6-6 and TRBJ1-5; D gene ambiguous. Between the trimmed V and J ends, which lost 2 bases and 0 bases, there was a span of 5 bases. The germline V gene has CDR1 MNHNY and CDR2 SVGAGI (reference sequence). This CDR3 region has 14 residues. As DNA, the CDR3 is TGTGCCAGCAGTTACCGCTATAGCAATCAGCCCCAGCATTTT. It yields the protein CASSYRYSNQPQHF.

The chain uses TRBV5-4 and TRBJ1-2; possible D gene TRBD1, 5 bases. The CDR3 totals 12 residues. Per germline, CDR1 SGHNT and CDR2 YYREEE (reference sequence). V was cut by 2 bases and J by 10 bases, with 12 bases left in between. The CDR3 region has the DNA TGTGCCAGCAGCTTTTTACAGGAGACCTACACCTTC. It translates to CASSFLQETYTF.

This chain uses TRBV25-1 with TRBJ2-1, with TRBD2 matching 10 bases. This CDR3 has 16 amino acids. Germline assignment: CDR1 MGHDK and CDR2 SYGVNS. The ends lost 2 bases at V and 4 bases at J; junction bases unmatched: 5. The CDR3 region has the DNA TGTGCCAGCAGTGAAGTAAGCGGGAGGGCGTACAATGAGCAGTTCTTC. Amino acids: CASSEVSGRAYNEQFF.

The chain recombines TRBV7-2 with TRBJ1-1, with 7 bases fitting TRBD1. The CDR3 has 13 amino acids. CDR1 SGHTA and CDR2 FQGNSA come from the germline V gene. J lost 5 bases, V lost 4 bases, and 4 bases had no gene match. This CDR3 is CASSYRTGTEAFF. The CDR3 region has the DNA TGTGCCAGCAGCTACAGGACAGGTACTGAAGCTTTCTTT.